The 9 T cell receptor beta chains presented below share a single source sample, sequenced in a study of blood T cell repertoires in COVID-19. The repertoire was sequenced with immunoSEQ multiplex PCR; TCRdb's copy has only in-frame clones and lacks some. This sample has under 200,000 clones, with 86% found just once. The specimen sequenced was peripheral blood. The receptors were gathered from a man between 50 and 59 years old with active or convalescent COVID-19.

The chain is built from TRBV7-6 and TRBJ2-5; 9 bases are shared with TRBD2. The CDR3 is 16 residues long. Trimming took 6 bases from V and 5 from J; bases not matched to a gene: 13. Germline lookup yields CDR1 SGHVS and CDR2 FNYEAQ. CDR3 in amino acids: CASRSGSGGVWETQYF. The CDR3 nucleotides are TGTGCCAGCAGGTCGGGTAGCGGGGGAGTTTGGGAGACCCAGTACTTC.

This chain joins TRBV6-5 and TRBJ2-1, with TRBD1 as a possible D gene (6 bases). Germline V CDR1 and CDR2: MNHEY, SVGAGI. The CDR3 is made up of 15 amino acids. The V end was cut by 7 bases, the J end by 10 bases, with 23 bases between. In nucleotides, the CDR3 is TGTGCCAGCAAAACAAGACAGGTCCGGCAATACGAGCAGTTCTTC. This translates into CASKTRQVRQYEQFF.

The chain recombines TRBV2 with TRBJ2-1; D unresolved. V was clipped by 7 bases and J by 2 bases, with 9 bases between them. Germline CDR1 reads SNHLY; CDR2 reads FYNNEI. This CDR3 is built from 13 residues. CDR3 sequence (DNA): TGTGCCAGCATAGCAGTCCCCTACAATGAGCAGTTCTTC. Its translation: CASIAVPYNEQFF.

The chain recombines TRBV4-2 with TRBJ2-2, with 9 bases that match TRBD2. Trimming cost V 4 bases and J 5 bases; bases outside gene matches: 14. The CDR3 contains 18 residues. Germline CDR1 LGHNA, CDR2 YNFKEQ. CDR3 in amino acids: CASSREARREGGTGELFF. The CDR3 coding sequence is TGTGCCAGCAGCCGAGAAGCGCGGCGGGAGGGAGGAACCGGGGAGCTGTTTTTT.

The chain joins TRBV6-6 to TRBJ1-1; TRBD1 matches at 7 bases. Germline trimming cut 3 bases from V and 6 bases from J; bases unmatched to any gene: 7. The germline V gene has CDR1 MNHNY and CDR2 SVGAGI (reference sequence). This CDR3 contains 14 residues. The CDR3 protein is CASSYLDRAAEAFF. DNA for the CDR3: TGTGCCAGCAGTTATCTCGACAGGGCCGCTGAAGCTTTCTTT.

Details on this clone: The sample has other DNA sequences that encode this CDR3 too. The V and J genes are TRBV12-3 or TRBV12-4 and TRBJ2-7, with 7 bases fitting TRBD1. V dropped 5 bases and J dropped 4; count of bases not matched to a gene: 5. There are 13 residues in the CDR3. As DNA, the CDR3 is TGTGCCAGCAGTCCGGGACAGCATTACGAGCAGTACTTC. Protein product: CASSPGQHYEQYF.

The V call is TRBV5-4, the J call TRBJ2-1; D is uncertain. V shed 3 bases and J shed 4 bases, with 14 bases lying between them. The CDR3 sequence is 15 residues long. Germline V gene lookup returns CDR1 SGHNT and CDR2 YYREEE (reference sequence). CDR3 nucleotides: TGTGCCAGCAGCTCCTACTCCCTAGGATACAATGAGCAGTTCTTC. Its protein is CASSSYSLGYNEQFF.

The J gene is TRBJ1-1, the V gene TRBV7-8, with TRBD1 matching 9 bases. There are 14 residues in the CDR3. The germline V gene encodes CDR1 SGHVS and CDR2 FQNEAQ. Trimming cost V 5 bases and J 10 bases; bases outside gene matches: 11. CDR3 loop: CASSERDRVLVAFF. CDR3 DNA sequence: TGTGCCAGCAGCGAGCGGGACAGGGTGCTAGTAGCTTTCTTT. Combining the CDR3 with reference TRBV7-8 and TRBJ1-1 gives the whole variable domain GAGVSQSPRYKVAKRGQDVALRCDPISGHVSLFWYQQALGQGPEFLTYFQNEAQLDKSGLPSDRFFAERPEGSVSTLKIQRTQQEDSAVYLCASSERDRVLVAFFGQGTRLTVV.

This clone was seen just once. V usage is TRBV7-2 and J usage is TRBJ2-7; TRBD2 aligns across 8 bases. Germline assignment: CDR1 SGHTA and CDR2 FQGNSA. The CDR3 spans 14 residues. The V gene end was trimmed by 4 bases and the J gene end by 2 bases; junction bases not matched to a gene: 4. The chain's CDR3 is CASSSAGGTYEQYF. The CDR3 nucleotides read TGTGCCAGCAGCTCGGCGGGGGGCACCTACGAGCAGTACTTC.